What follows are 17 T cell receptor beta chains derived from one specimen sequenced in a study of blood T cell repertoires in COVID-19. Produced via immunoSEQ multiplex PCR; TCRdb's table is partial and in-frame only. The top ten hold over 8.5% of the sample, which has 130,000 to 150,000 clones, around nine tenths seen once. Material: peripheral blood. The source of these receptors is a woman between 45 and 65 years old with active or convalescent COVID-19.

The V call is TRBV2, the J call TRBJ1-2; TRBD1 is a possible D gene (6 bases). This CDR3 region has 13 residues. The ends were cut back, 8 bases at V and 3 bases at J, with 13 bases in the middle. Germline-derived CDR1 and CDR2 are SNHLY and FYNNEI. The CDR3 sequence is CASLQGIDYGYTF. In DNA, the CDR3 is TGTGCCAGCCTACAGGGTATTGACTATGGCTACACCTTC.

The chain joins TRBV4-1 to TRBJ1-5; TRBD1 matches at 7 bases. V trimming: 1 base; J trimming: 0 bases; junction bases outside the gene matches: 3. The CDR3 contains 16 residues. Germline values: CDR1 MGHRA, CDR2 YSYEKL. CDR3 sequence reads: CASSQVRGPSNQPQHF. The CDR3 nucleotides are TGCGCCAGCAGCCAAGTTAGGGGGCCTAGCAATCAGCCCCAGCATTTT.

The CDR3 loop is CASILRWTGVRNTIYF. For the CDR3, the DNA is TGTGCCAGCATCCTGAGGTGGACAGGGGTTCGAAACACCATATATTTT. V is TRBV5-5 and J is TRBJ1-3; 9 bases line up with TRBD1. CDR1 SGHKS and CDR2 YYEKEE come from the germline V gene (reference sequence). Trimming at V came to 6 bases and at J to 5 bases, leaving 12 bases not matched to a gene. The CDR3 has 16 amino acids.

The V and J genes are TRBV3-1 (or the pseudogene TRBV3-2) and TRBJ2-7, with D possibly TRBD1 on 7 matching bases. This CDR3 is built from 14 residues. CDR1 is LGHDT, CDR2 YNNKEL, per germline (reference sequence). V was cut by 1 base and J by 5 bases, with 12 bases left in between. The CDR3 spells CASSQAAGGNEQYF. The CDR3 DNA sequence: TGTGCCAGCAGCCAAGCGGCAGGGGGGAACGAGCAGTACTTC.

This chain connects TRBV5-4 to TRBJ2-7; 10 bases align to TRBD1. Germline trimming cut 4 bases from V and 9 bases from J; bases unmatched to any gene: 10. Germline values: CDR1 SGHNT, CDR2 YYREEE (reference sequence). The CDR3 extends over 14 amino acids. Here the CDR3 DNA reads TGTGCCAGCAGCGGTGGACAGGGGGAGACGACGCAGTACTTC. Residues: CASSGGQGETTQYF. The full variable domain, completed using reference TRBV5-4 and TRBJ2-7, is ETGVTQSPTHLIKTRGQQVTLRCSSQSGHNTVSWYQQALGQGPQFIFQYYREEENGRGNFPPRFSGLQFPNYSSELNVNALELDDSALYLCASSGGQGETTQYFGPGTRLTVT.

This chain joins TRBV10-3 and TRBJ1-1; 7 bases agree with TRBD1. The V gene end was trimmed by 2 bases and the J gene end by 6 bases; junction bases not matched to a gene: 3. Germline V CDR1 and CDR2: ENHRY, SYGVKD. CDR3 length equals 13 residues. CDR3 amino acids: CAISEQGEAEAFF. Here the CDR3 DNA reads TGTGCCATCAGTGAGCAGGGGGAAGCTGAAGCTTTCTTT.

The V and J genes are TRBV27 and TRBJ1-1, with 9 bases matching TRBD1. CDR3 length equals 14 residues. With V trimmed by 5 bases and J by 4 bases, 5 bases remained unmatched. Per the germline V gene, CDR1 is MNHEY and CDR2 is SMNVEV (reference sequence). CDR3 DNA: TGTGCCAGCAGTCCATGGGACAGGGCCACTGAAGCTTTCTTT. Its protein is CASSPWDRATEAFF.

The chain combines TRBV14 with TRBJ2-7; possible D gene TRBD2, 6 bases. V lost 3 bases and J 4 bases, leaving 7 bases between the germline ends. This CDR3 is built from 12 residues. The germline V gene encodes CDR1 SGHDN and CDR2 FVKESK. CDR3 loop: CASSQGGYEQYF. Written as DNA, the CDR3 is TGTGCCAGCAGCCAGGGGGGTTACGAGCAGTACTTC.

V usage is TRBV5-1 and J usage is TRBJ1-1, with D hard to call. Germline lookup yields CDR1 SGHRS and CDR2 YFSETQ. The CDR3 has 13 residues. The germline V and J ends were trimmed by 3 bases and 6 bases, with 12 bases remaining between them. The CDR3 nucleotides are TGCGCCAGCAGCTCGCAGACATTCGCTGAAGCTTTCTTT. It codes for CASSSQTFAEAFF.

The chain recombines TRBV5-1 with TRBJ2-1; no reliable D call. The CDR3 spans 12 residues. Trimming removed 5 bases from V and 10 bases from J, with 13 bases in between. Germline V gives CDR1 SGHRS, CDR2 YFSETQ. Here the CDR3 DNA reads TGCGCCAGCAGTCGAGCGACTCGGGAGCAGTTCTTC. Residues: CASSRATREQFF.

V gene TRBV24-1 combines with J gene TRBJ2-1, with D maybe TRBD2 (6 bases). V lost 1 base and J lost 8, with 17 bases in between. The germline V gene encodes CDR1 KGHDR and CDR2 SFDVKD. The CDR3 extends over 16 amino acids. CDR3 DNA: TGTGCCACCAGTGATTTTGGCGGGATCACAAGGGATGAGCAGTTCTTC. This translates into CATSDFGGITRDEQFF.

This clone has only a few counts. The J gene is TRBJ2-1, the V gene TRBV27; 11 bases match TRBD2. This CDR3 is built from 15 residues. The trim removed 5 bases at V and 7 bases at J, leaving 7 bases unmatched. Germline CDR1 reads MNHEY; CDR2 reads SMNVEV (reference sequence). The CDR3 bases are TGTGCCAGCAGTGACTTAGCGGGAGGGCCAAATGAGCAGTTCTTC. As protein: CASSDLAGGPNEQFF.

This chain joins TRBV5-1 and TRBJ1-4; TRBD1 might be the D (6 bases). Germline V lookup: CDR1 SGHRS, CDR2 YFSETQ. V was cut by 4 bases and J by 3 bases, with 10 bases left in between. The CDR3 runs to 14 residues. CDR3 DNA sequence: TGCGCCAGCAGCCTCGGGACATCTAATGAAAAACTGTTTTTT. It is translated as CASSLGTSNEKLFF.

The rearrangement links TRBV4-3 to TRBJ2-5, with TRBD2 as a possible D gene (5 bases). CDR3 length equals 14 residues. The V gene lost 0 bases and the J gene lost 5 bases, with 10 bases spanning the gap. Germline V gene lookup returns CDR1 LGHNA and CDR2 YSLEER. CDR3 in amino acids: CASSQDRGPETQYF. CDR3 DNA sequence: TGCGCCAGCAGCCAAGATAGAGGGCCCGAGACCCAGTACTTC.

The chain joins TRBV10-3 to TRBJ2-1; 9 bases align to TRBD1. J gave up 6 bases and V 6 bases, and 9 bases lay outside the gene matches. This CDR3 is 15 amino acids long. The germline CDR1 and CDR2 sequences are ENHRY and SYGVKD. The CDR3 loop is CAIRSGTGIINEQFF. CDR3 sequence (DNA): TGTGCCATCAGATCCGGGACAGGGATAATCAATGAGCAGTTCTTC.

The chain is built from TRBV7-2 and TRBJ2-5, with TRBD2 matching over 10 bases. V dropped 2 bases and J dropped 5; count of bases not matched to a gene: 5. This CDR3 comprises 15 residues. Germline assignment: CDR1 SGHTA and CDR2 FQGNSA. The CDR3 sequence: CASSLILAGEETQYF. For the CDR3, the DNA is TGTGCCAGCAGCTTAATTCTAGCGGGAGAGGAGACCCAGTACTTC.

J is TRBJ2-7 and V is TRBV6-2 or TRBV6-3; the match to TRBD1 covers 9 bases. Looked up from germline, CDR1 is MNHEY and CDR2 is SVGEGT. J gave up 3 bases and V 0 bases, and 15 bases lay outside the gene matches. The CDR3 covers 19 residues. The CDR3 sequence: CASSYSQGTGNQRHYEQYF. DNA of the CDR3: TGTGCCAGCAGTTACTCACAAGGGACAGGGAATCAACGTCACTACGAGCAGTACTTC.